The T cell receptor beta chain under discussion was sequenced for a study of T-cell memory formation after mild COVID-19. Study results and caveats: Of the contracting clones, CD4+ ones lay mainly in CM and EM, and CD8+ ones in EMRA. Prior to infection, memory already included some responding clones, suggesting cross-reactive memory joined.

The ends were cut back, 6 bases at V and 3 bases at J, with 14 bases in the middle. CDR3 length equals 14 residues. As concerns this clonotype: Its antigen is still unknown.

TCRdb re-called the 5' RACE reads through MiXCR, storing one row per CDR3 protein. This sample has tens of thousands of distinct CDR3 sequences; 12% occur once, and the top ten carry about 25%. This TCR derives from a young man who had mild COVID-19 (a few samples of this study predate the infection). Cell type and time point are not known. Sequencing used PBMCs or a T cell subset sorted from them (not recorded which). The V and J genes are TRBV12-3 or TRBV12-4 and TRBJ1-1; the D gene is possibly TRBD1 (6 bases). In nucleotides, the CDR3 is TGTGCCAGCAGAAGACAGGTTCTCGACACTGAAGCTTTCTTT. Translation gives CASRRQVLDTEAFF.